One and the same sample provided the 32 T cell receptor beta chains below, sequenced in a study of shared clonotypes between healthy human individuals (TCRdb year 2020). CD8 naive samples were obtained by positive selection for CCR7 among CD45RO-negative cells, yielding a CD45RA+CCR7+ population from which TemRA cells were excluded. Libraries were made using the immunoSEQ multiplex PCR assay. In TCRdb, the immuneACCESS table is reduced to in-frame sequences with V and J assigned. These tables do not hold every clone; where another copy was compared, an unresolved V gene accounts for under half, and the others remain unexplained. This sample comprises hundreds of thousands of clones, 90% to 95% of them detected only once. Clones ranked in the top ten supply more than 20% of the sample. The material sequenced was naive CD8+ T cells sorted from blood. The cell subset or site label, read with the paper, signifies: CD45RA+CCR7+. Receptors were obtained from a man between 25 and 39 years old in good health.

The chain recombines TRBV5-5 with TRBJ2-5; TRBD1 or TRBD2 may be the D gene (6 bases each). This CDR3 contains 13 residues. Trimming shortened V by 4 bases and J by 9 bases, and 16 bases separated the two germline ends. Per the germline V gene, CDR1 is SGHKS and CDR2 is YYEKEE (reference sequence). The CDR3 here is CASSGGLGWSQYF. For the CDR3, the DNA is TGTGCCAGCAGCGGGGGGCTAGGTTGGTCCCAGTACTTC.

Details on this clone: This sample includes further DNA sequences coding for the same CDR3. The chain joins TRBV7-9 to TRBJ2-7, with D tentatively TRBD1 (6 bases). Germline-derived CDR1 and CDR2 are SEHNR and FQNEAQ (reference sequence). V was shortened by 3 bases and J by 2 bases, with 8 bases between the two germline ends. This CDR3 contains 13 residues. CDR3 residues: CASSLGTTYEQYF. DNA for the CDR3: TGTGCCAGCAGCTTGGGGACAACCTACGAGCAGTACTTC.

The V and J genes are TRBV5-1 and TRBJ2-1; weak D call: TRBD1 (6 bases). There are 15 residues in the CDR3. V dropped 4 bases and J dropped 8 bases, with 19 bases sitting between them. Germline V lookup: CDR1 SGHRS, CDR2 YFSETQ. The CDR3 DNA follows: TGCGCCAGCAGCGGAAGGGAACAGGGTAGGGATGAGCAGTTCTTC. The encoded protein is CASSGREQGRDEQFF.

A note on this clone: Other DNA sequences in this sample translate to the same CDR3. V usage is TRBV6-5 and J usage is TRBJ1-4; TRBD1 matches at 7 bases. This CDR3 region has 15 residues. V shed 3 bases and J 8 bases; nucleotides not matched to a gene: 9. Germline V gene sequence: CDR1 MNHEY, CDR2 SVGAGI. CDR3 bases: TGTGCCAGCAGTTATTCACAGGGGATTGGGGAAAAACTGTTTTTT. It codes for CASSYSQGIGEKLFF.

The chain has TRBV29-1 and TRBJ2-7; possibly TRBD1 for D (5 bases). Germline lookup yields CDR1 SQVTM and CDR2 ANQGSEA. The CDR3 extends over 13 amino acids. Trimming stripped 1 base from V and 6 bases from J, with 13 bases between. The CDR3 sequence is CSVEGQKLGEQYF. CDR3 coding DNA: TGCAGCGTTGAAGGACAGAAGTTGGGCGAGCAGTACTTC.

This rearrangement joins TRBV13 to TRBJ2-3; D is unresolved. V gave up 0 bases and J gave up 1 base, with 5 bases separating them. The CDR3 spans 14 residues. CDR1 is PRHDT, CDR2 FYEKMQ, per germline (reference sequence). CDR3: CASSLGAGTDTQYF. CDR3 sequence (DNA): TGTGCCAGCAGCTTAGGGGCTGGCACAGATACGCAGTATTTT. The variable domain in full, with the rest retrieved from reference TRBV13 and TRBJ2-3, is AAGVIQSPRHLIKEKRETATLKCYPIPRHDTVYWYQQGPGQDPQFLISFYEKMQSDKGSIPDRFSAQQFSDYHSELNMSSLELGDSALYFCASSLGAGTDTQYFGPGTRLTVL.

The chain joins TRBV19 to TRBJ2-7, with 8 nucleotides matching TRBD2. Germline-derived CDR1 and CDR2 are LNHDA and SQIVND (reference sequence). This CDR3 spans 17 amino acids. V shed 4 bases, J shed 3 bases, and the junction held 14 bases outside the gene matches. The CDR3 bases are TGTGCCAGTAGTACTCTACCCGGGACTAGTTTTTTCTACGAGCAGTACTTC. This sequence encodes CASSTLPGTSFFYEQYF.

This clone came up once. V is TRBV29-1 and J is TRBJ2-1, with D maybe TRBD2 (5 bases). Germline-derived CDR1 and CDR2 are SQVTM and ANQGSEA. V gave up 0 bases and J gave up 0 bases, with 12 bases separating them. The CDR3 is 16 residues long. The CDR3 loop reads CSVEDLAGGSYNEQFF. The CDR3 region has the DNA TGCAGCGTTGAAGATCTGGCAGGAGGCTCCTACAATGAGCAGTTCTTC.

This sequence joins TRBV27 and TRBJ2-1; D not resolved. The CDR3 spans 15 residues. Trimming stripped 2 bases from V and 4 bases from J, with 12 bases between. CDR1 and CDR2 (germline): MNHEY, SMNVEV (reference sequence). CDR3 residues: CASSLGHPLYNEQFF. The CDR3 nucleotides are TGTGCCAGCAGTTTAGGCCACCCCCTTTACAATGAGCAGTTCTTC.

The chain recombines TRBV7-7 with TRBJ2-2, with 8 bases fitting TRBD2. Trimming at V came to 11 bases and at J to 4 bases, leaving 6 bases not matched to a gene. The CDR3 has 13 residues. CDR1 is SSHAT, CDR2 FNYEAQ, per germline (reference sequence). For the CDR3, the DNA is TGTGCCCTCCGGGGGGGTGGCACCGGGGAGCTGTTTTTT. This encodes CALRGGGTGELFF.

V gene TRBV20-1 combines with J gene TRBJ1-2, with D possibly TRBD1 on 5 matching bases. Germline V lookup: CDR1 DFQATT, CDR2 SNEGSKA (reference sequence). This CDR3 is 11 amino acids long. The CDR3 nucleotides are TGCAGCGCCTGGGGGGACTATGGCTACACCTTC. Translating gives CSAWGDYGYTF.

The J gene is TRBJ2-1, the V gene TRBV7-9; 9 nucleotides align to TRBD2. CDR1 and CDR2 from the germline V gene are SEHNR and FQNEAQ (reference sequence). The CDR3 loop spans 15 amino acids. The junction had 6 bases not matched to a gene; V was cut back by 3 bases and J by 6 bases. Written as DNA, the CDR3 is TGTGCCAGCAGCTTTTTTAGCGGGAGCCGCAATGAGCAGTTCTTC. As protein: CASSFFSGSRNEQFF.

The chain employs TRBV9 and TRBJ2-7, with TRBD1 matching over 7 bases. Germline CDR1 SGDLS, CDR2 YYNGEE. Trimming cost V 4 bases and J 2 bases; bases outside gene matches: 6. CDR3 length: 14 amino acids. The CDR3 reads CASSMGQQPYEQYF. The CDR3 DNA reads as TGTGCCAGCAGCATGGGACAGCAGCCCTACGAGCAGTACTTC.

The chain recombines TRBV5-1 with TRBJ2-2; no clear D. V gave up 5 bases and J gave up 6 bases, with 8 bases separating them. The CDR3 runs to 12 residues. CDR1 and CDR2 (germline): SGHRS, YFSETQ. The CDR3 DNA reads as TGCGCCAGCAGTGAATGGCCCGGGGAGCTGTTTTTT. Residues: CASSEWPGELFF.

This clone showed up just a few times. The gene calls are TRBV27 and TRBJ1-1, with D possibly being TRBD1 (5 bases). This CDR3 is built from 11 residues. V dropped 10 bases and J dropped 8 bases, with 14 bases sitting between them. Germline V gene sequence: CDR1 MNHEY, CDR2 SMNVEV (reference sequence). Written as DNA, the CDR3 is TGTGCCACGGAGCGGGGGAGGGAAGCTTTCTTT. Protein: CATERGREAFF.

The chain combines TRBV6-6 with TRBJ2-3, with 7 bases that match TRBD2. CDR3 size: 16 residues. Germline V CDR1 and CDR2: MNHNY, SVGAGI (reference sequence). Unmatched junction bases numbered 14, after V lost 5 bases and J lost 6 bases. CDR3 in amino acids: CASSPTSGLTQDTQYF. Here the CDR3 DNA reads TGTGCCAGCAGTCCTACATCGGGACTAACTCAGGATACGCAGTATTTT.

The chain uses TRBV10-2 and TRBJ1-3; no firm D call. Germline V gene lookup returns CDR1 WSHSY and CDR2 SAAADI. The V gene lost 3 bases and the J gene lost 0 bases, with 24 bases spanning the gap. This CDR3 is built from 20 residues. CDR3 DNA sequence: TGCGCCAGCAGTGAACTAATAGGGTCCCGTAGTTTAGGCTCTGGAAACACCATATATTTT. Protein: CASSELIGSRSLGSGNTIYF.

The CDR3 protein is CSVHFTGELFF. The CDR3 nucleotides read TGCAGCGTCCACTTCACCGGGGAGCTGTTTTTT. V and J are TRBV29-1 and TRBJ2-2, with D unclear. Germline-derived CDR1 and CDR2 are SQVTM and ANQGSEA. This CDR3 has 11 residues. The germline V and J ends were trimmed by 6 bases and 4 bases, with 6 bases remaining between them.

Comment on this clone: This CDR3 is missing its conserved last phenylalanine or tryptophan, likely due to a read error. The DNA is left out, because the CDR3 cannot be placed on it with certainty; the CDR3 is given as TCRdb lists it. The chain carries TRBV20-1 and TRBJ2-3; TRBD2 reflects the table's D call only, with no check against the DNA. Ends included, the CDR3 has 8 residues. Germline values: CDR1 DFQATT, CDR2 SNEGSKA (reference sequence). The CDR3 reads CSASRRSP.

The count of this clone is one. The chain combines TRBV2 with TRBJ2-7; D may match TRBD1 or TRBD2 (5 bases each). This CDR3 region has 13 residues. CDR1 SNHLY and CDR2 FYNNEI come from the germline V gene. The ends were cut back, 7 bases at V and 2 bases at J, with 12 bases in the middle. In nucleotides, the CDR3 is TGTGCCAGCAACCCCGGGACCCCCTACGAGCAGTACTTC. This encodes CASNPGTPYEQYF.

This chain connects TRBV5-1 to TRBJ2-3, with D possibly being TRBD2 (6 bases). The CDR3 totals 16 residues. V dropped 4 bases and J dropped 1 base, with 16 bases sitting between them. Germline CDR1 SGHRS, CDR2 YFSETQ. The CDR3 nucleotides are TGCGCCAGCAGCGTCACGCCGAGGGAGGGCACAGATACGCAGTATTTT. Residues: CASSVTPREGTDTQYF.

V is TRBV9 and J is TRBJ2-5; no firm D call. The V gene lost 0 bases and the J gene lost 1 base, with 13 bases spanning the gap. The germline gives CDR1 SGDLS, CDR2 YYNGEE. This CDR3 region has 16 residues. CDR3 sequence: CASSVGELVSQETQYF. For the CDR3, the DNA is TGTGCCAGCAGCGTAGGAGAGCTAGTCAGCCAAGAGACCCAGTACTTC.

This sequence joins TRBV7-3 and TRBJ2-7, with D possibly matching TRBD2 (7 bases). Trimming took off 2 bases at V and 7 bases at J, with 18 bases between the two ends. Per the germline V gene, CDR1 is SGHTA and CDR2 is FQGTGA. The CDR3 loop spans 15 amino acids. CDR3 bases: TGTGCCAGCAGCTTATCGGGGGGCCCCGGTGGGGAGCAGTACTTC. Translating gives CASSLSGGPGGEQYF.

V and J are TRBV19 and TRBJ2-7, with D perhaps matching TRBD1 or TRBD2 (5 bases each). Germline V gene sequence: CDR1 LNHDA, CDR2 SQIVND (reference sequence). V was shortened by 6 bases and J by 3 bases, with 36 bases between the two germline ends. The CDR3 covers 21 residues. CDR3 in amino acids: CASRMRGWARAGERRFYEQYF. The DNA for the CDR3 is TGTGCCAGTAGGATGAGGGGATGGGCTAGGGCCGGGGAGCGGAGATTCTACGAGCAGTACTTC.

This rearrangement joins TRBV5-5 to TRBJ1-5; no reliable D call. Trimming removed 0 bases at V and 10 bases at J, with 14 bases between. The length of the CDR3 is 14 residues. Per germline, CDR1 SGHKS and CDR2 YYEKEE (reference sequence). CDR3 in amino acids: CASSLAVATSPQHF. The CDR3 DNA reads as TGTGCCAGCAGCTTGGCCGTCGCAACAAGTCCCCAGCATTTT. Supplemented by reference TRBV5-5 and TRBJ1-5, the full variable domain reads DAGVTQSPTHLIKTRGQQVTLRCSPISGHKSVSWYQQVLGQGPQFIFQYYEKEERGRGNFPDRFSARQFPNYSSELNVNALLLGDSALYLCASSLAVATSPQHFGDGTRLSIL.

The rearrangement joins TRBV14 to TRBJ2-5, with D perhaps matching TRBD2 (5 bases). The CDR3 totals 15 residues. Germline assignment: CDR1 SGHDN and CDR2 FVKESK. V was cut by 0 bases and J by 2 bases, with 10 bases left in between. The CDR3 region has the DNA TGTGCCAGCAGCCAAGAAACTGGACTTCAAGAGACCCAGTACTTC. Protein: CASSQETGLQETQYF.

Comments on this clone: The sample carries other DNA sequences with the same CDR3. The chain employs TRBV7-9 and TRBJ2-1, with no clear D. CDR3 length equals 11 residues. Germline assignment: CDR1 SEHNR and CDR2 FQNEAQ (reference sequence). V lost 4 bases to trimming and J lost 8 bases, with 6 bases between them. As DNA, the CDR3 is TGTGCCAGCAGCTCTCTTGATGAGCAGTTCTTC. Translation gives CASSSLDEQFF.

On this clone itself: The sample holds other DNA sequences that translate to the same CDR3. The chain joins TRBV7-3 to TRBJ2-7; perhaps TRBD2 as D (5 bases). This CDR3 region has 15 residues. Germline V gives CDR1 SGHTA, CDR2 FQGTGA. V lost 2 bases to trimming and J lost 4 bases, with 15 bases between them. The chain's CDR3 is CASSLEGSPAYEQYF. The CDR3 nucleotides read TGTGCCAGCAGCTTAGAGGGATCCCCCGCTTACGAGCAGTACTTC. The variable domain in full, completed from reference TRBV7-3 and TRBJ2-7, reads GAGVSQTPSNKVTEKGKYVELRCDPISGHTALYWYRQSLGQGPEFLIYFQGTGAADDSGLPNDRFFAVRPEGSVSTLKIQRTERGDSAVYLCASSLEGSPAYEQYFGPGTRLTVT.

The CDR3 reads CASSESRQGLKNEQFF. The CDR3 DNA is TGCGCCAGCAGTGAGTCTCGACAGGGGTTAAAGAATGAGCAGTTCTTC. The chain employs TRBV10-1 and TRBJ2-1, with 8 bases aligning to TRBD1. This CDR3 comprises 16 residues. J was trimmed by 7 bases and V by 0 bases; bases with no gene match: 8. Germline V gene lookup returns CDR1 WNHNN and CDR2 SYGVQD (reference sequence).

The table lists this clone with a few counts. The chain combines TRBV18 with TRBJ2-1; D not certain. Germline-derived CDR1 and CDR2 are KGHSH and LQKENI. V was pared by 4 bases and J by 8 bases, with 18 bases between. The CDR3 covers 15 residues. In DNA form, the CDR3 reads TGTGCCAGCTCACTAGCAAGCCAGTTGTGGGATGAGCAGTTCTTC. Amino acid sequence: CASSLASQLWDEQFF. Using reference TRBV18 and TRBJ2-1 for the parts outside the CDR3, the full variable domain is NAGVMQNPRHLVRRRGQEARLRCSPMKGHSHVYWYRQLPEEGLKFMVYLQKENIIDESGMPKERFSAEFPKEGPSILRIQQVVRGDSAAYFCASSLASQLWDEQFFGPGTRLTVL.

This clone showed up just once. CDR3 amino acids: CASSDPGGTDTQYF. CDR3 sequence (DNA): TGTGCCAGCAGCGATCCAGGGGGCACAGATACGCAGTATTTT. The chain carries TRBV9 and TRBJ2-3; weak D call: TRBD1 (6 bases). CDR3 length: 14 amino acids. The V end lost 3 bases, the J end lost 1 base, and 9 bases lay between the germline ends. CDR1 and CDR2 from the germline V gene are SGDLS and YYNGEE.

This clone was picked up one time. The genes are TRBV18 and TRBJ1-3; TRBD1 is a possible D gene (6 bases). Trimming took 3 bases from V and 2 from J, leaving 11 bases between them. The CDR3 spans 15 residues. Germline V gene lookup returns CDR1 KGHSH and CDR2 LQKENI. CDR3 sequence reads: CASSPPQGTGNTIYF. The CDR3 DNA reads TGTGCCAGCTCACCTCCTCAGGGGACTGGAAACACCATATATTTT.